Each of the 25 T cell receptor beta chains below was sequenced from the same sample in a study of CD8+ T cells in alopecia areata. Investigators isolated RNA and reverse transcribed it into cDNA to act as the sequencing template. Data came from immunoSEQ multiplex PCR; TCRdb stores just in-frame clones and leaves some out. This table has approximately 160,000 clones, 50% to 65% appearing once. The treatment here: oral pan-JAK inhibitor, 5-10 mg twice daily. This specimen consisted of CD4+ T cells sorted from blood, obtained at week 24, from a patient treated with tofacitinib. The receptor source for this set is a human donor with alopecia areata.

The J gene is TRBJ1-5, the V gene TRBV5-1, with D unresolved. V was shortened by 4 bases and J by 1 base, with 12 bases between the two germline ends. The CDR3 length is 15 residues. Germline loops: CDR1 SGHRS, CDR2 YFSETQ. This chain's CDR3 is CASSPDGGSNQPQHF. CDR3 sequence (DNA): TGCGCCAGCAGCCCAGATGGAGGGAGCAATCAGCCCCAGCATTTT. The full variable domain, in which reference TRBV5-1 and TRBJ1-5 provide the parts outside the CDR3, is KAGVTQTPRYLIKTRGQQVTLSCSPISGHRSVSWYQQTPGQGLQFLFEYFSETQRNKGNFPGRFSGRQFSNSRSEMNVSTLELGDSALYLCASSPDGGSNQPQHFGDGTRLSIL.

The sample holds many counts of this clone. This chain links TRBV10-3 with TRBJ1-5, with TRBD1 matching 8 bases. CDR3 length: 15 amino acids. Looked up from germline, CDR1 is ENHRY and CDR2 is SYGVKD. V gave up 2 bases and J gave up 11 bases; unmatched junction bases: 11. CDR3 coding DNA: TGTGCCATCAGTGAGAGAGACAGGGGAGGGGGAGCCCAGCATTTT. Its protein is CAISERDRGGGAQHF.

The V and J genes are TRBV30 and TRBJ1-1; D uncertain. V gave up 3 bases and J gave up 3 bases, with 8 bases separating them. Germline V gene sequence: CDR1 GTSNPN, CDR2 SVGIG (reference sequence). CDR3 size: 12 residues. The CDR3 protein is CAWRAWDTEAFF. The CDR3 DNA follows: TGTGCCTGGAGGGCGTGGGACACTGAAGCTTTCTTT.

The CDR3 region has the DNA TGCGCCAGCAGCTCACCGGGCCTCAAAGAGACCCAGTACTTC. This sequence encodes CASSSPGLKETQYF. The chain has TRBV5-1 and TRBJ2-5; D not certain. The germline V and J ends were trimmed by 3 bases and 3 bases, with 12 bases remaining between them. The CDR3 contains 14 residues. Germline loops: CDR1 SGHRS, CDR2 YFSETQ.

J is TRBJ2-7 and V is TRBV5-1; D is ambiguous. V gave up 0 bases and J gave up 2 bases, with 12 bases separating them. The CDR3 is 15 residues long. CDR1 is SGHRS, CDR2 YFSETQ, per germline. Written as DNA, the CDR3 is TGCGCCAGCAGCTTGGAGGGCAAAGCTACCTACGAGCAGTACTTC. Translation: CASSLEGKATYEQYF.

The chain links TRBV4-2 to TRBJ2-7; TRBD1 or TRBD2 may be the D gene (5 bases each). The V and J ends lost 0 bases and 6 bases respectively, with 15 bases between them. This CDR3 region has 15 residues. In germline, CDR1 is LGHNA, CDR2 YNFKEQ. In nucleotides, the CDR3 is TGTGCCAGCAGCCAAGATCGAGGGAGTAGGGGCGAGCAGTACTTC. The encoded protein is CASSQDRGSRGEQYF.

This sequence joins TRBV10-3 and TRBJ1-2, with 7 bases matching TRBD1. Germline CDR1 and CDR2: ENHRY and SYGVKD. The CDR3 consists of 15 residues. Trimming removed 6 bases from V and 4 bases from J; junction bases left unmatched: 11. CDR3 coding DNA: TGTGCCATCAGAGACGGGACAGTTAACCCCTATGGCTACACCTTC. It yields the protein CAIRDGTVNPYGYTF.

V is TRBV4-1 and J is TRBJ2-5, with TRBD1 identical over 8 bases. V lost 4 bases to trimming and J lost 3 bases; unmatched junction nucleotides: 7. Germline CDR1 and CDR2: MGHRA and YSYEKL. CDR3 size: 15 residues. The CDR3 DNA is TGCGCCAGCAGCCGGCTCTCACAGGGGGAAGAGACCCAGTACTTC. It codes for CASSRLSQGEETQYF.

The V and J genes are TRBV5-1 and TRBJ2-1, with D perhaps matching TRBD2 (5 bases). The germline V gene has CDR1 SGHRS and CDR2 YFSETQ. This CDR3 has 13 amino acids. The germline V and J ends were trimmed by 6 bases and 9 bases, with 16 bases remaining between them. CDR3 sequence: CASTLPGRGEQFF. CDR3 sequence (DNA): TGCGCCAGCACCCTTCCGGGTCGGGGTGAGCAGTTCTTC.

In its sample, this clone was seen a few times. The chain couples TRBV29-1 to TRBJ1-1; 9 bases match TRBD1. This CDR3 contains 15 residues. V trimming: 4 bases; J trimming: 3 bases; junction bases outside the gene matches: 9. Germline values: CDR1 SQVTM, CDR2 ANQGSEA. DNA for the CDR3: TGCAGCGTTGTTCTATTTGGACAGGGGCACACTGAAGCTTTCTTT. Translating gives CSVVLFGQGHTEAFF.

The rearrangement joins TRBV30 to TRBJ2-3; 9 bases are shared with TRBD2. Trimming removed 2 bases from V and 0 bases from J; junction bases left unmatched: 3. Germline V gene data show CDR1 as GTSNPN and CDR2 as SVGIG (reference sequence). The CDR3 sequence is 15 residues long. The CDR3: CAWSLAGPSTDTQYF. The CDR3 coding sequence is TGTGCCTGGAGTCTAGCGGGGCCTAGCACAGATACGCAGTATTTT.

The genes are TRBV30 and TRBJ2-2; a weak D match, TRBD1 (6 bases). Germline V gives CDR1 GTSNPN, CDR2 SVGIG (reference sequence). This CDR3 region has 13 residues. The V gene lost 3 bases and the J gene lost 1 base, with 6 bases spanning the gap. This chain's CDR3 is CAWRQGNTGELFF. DNA of the CDR3: TGTGCCTGGAGACAGGGGAACACCGGGGAGCTGTTTTTT. Based on the CDR3 plus reference TRBV30 and TRBJ2-2, the full variable domain is SQTIHQWPATLVQPVGSPLSLECTVEGTSNPNLYWYRQAAGRGLQLLFYSVGIGQISSEVPQNLSASRPQDRQFILSSKKLLLSDSGFYLCAWRQGNTGELFFGEGSRLTVL.

This clone has a handful of counts. The chain joins TRBV19 to TRBJ2-1; 8 nucleotides agree with TRBD1. The length of the CDR3 is 15 residues. Germline CDR1 LNHDA, CDR2 SQIVND (reference sequence). Trimming at V came to 6 bases and at J to 3 bases, leaving 7 bases not matched to a gene. CDR3 sequence: CASRPGTGGYNEQFF. CDR3 nucleotides: TGTGCCAGTAGACCCGGGACAGGCGGCTACAATGAGCAGTTCTTC.

This sequence joins TRBV6-5 and TRBJ2-7; 9 bases match TRBD1. The CDR3 covers 14 residues. CDR1 and CDR2 from the germline V gene are MNHEY and SVGAGI. The J segment lost 3 bases and the V segment lost 5 bases, leaving 5 bases of the junction unmatched. This chain's CDR3 is CASSRGQGIYEQYF. For the CDR3, the DNA is TGTGCCAGCAGTCGAGGACAGGGGATCTACGAGCAGTACTTC.

This chain joins TRBV5-6 and TRBJ2-3; no reliable D call. There are 15 residues in the CDR3. Trimming cost V 0 bases and J 2 bases, with 10 bases left between them. The germline gives CDR1 SGHDT, CDR2 YYEEEE. CDR3 in amino acids: CASSLDSFHTDTQYF. Written as DNA, the CDR3 is TGTGCCAGCAGCTTGGACAGCTTTCACACAGATACGCAGTATTTT.

The CDR3 DNA sequence: TGTGCCAGCAGTTTGGCCGGGGCCGGCTACACCTTC. Translated, it gives CASSLAGAGYTF. The rearrangement joins TRBV27 to TRBJ1-2; TRBD1 is a possible D gene (5 bases). There are 12 residues in the CDR3. Germline V CDR1 and CDR2: MNHEY, SMNVEV (reference sequence). V lost 3 bases, J lost 8 bases, and 10 bases lay in between.

This clone was counted a single time. The CDR3 DNA follows: TGTGCCAGCAGCTTGAGTTCCGTCTATGGCTACACCTTC. Protein product: CASSLSSVYGYTF. The J gene is TRBJ1-2, the V gene TRBV5-6; no clear D gene. Germline V lookup: CDR1 SGHDT, CDR2 YYEEEE. V dropped 1 base and J dropped 4 bases, with 8 bases sitting between them. There are 13 residues in the CDR3.

V usage is TRBV6-1 and J usage is TRBJ2-1, with D perhaps matching TRBD1 (5 bases). The germline gives CDR1 MNHNS, CDR2 SASEGT. CDR3 length equals 16 residues. V was trimmed by 2 bases and J by 2 bases, leaving 13 bases between them. The CDR3 here is CASSEFAGNTYNEQFF. The CDR3 DNA reads as TGTGCCAGCAGTGAATTCGCAGGGAACACCTACAATGAGCAGTTCTTC.

The rearrangement joins TRBV7-9 to TRBJ1-2, with D possibly being TRBD1 (5 bases). Germline CDR1 is SEHNR and CDR2 is FQNEAQ (reference sequence). Trimming stripped 2 bases from V and 6 bases from J, with 16 bases between. This CDR3 has 15 amino acids. The CDR3 sequence: CASSLSIPGSHGYTF. The DNA of the CDR3 is TGTGCCAGCAGCTTATCTATACCAGGGTCTCATGGCTACACCTTC.

V is TRBV15 and J is TRBJ1-2; D might be TRBD1 (6 bases). Germline V CDR1 and CDR2: LNHNV, YYDKDF (reference sequence). This CDR3 has 15 amino acids. Trimming left V 3 bases short and J 5 bases short, with 16 bases between. CDR3 sequence: CATSRLSGAEYGYTF. CDR3 coding DNA: TGTGCCACCAGCAGGTTGTCGGGGGCAGAATATGGCTACACCTTC.

The chain links TRBV19 to TRBJ2-5, with TRBD1 matching 10 bases. CDR1 is LNHDA, CDR2 SQIVND, per germline (reference sequence). The CDR3 sequence is 16 residues long. Losses at the gene ends were 1 base for V and 5 bases for J; bases not matched to a gene: 7. The CDR3 DNA sequence: TGTGCCAGTAGTATAGCCGGGACAGGGGATGTGGAGACCCAGTACTTC. Its protein product is CASSIAGTGDVETQYF.

V gene TRBV6-5 combines with J gene TRBJ1-2; weak D call: TRBD1 (5 bases). CDR3 length: 13 amino acids. Germline lookup yields CDR1 MNHEY and CDR2 SVGAGI. Between the trimmed V and J ends, which lost 6 bases and 4 bases, there was a span of 12 bases. CDR3 coding DNA: TGTGCCAGCAGCCCGGGGGGGAGCTATGGCTACACCTTC. Its protein is CASSPGGSYGYTF.

This clone came up once. The sample carries other DNA sequences with the same CDR3. The chain employs TRBV29-1 and TRBJ1-1; tentatively, D is TRBD1 (5 bases). The CDR3 has 13 amino acids. Germline V gene data show CDR1 as SQVTM and CDR2 as ANQGSEA. Trimming removed 6 bases at V and 0 bases at J, with 11 bases between. CDR3 sequence reads: CSVERQLNTEAFF. In DNA form, the CDR3 reads TGCAGCGTAGAACGACAGTTGAACACTGAAGCTTTCTTT.

The rearrangement uses TRBV2 and TRBJ2-7; D is uncertain. This CDR3 comprises 12 residues. Germline-derived CDR1 and CDR2 are SNHLY and FYNNEI. Trimming shortened V by 8 bases and J by 5 bases, and 13 bases separated the two germline ends. The CDR3, as DNA: TGTGCCAGCCATCCCTTTGCGCACGAGCAGTACTTC. Translation gives CASHPFAHEQYF.

The chain combines TRBV10-3 with TRBJ2-5; 13 positions match TRBD2. Unmatched junction bases numbered 4, after V lost 10 bases and J lost 2 bases. This CDR3 has 14 amino acids. Germline V lookup: CDR1 ENHRY, CDR2 SYGVKD. In DNA form, the CDR3 reads TGTGCCACCCAACTAGCGGGGGGGCAAGAGACCCAGTACTTC. Residues: CATQLAGGQETQYF.